Each of the 32 T cell receptor beta chains below was sequenced from the same sample in a study of cytomegalovirus exposure and HLA in healthy donors. Clones were sequenced by immunoSEQ multiplex PCR, and TCRdb holds only the in-frame ones, with some missing. The sample has approximately 220,000 clones, 87% seen once. Sequencing was done on a sample of PBMCs. All receptors derive from a man between 18 and 29 years old in good health and CMV-seronegative.

The chain couples TRBV4-3 to TRBJ2-7; a possible D gene is TRBD1 (5 bases). This CDR3 has 14 amino acids. Trimming shortened V by 0 bases and J by 3 bases, and 9 bases separated the two germline ends. In germline, CDR1 is LGHNA, CDR2 YSLEER. For the CDR3, the DNA is TGCGCCAGCAGCCAAGACAGGGAACTCTACGAGCAGTACTTC. It translates to CASSQDRELYEQYF.

This clone was detected a few times. The gene calls are TRBV4-2 and TRBJ2-7; 11 nucleotides agree with TRBD2. J was trimmed by 1 base and V by 3 bases; bases with no gene match: 14. The V gene's germline CDR1 is LGHNA and CDR2 YNFKEQ. CDR3 size: 19 residues. The CDR3 region is CASSHDSPLAGGSSYEQYF. The CDR3, as DNA: TGTGCCAGCAGCCACGACTCCCCCTTAGCGGGAGGGAGTTCCTACGAGCAGTACTTC.

V usage is TRBV7-9 and J usage is TRBJ1-5; TRBD1 might be the D (5 bases). This CDR3 region has 13 residues. Per germline, CDR1 SEHNR and CDR2 FQNEAQ (reference sequence). The V and J ends lost 2 bases and 5 bases respectively, with 7 bases between them. CDR3 residues: CASSLQGDQPQHF. CDR3 DNA sequence: TGTGCCAGCAGCTTACAGGGTGATCAGCCCCAGCATTTT.

The V call is TRBV7-9, the J call TRBJ2-7; 10 positions agree with TRBD1. From germline, CDR1 is SEHNR and CDR2 FQNEAQ (reference sequence). The CDR3 contains 13 residues. J lost 5 bases, V lost 8 bases, and 6 bases had no gene match. The CDR3 spells CASGRGQGNEQYF. For the CDR3, the DNA is TGTGCCAGCGGCCGGGGACAGGGGAACGAGCAGTACTTC.

This clone turned up a few times. The rearrangement uses TRBV9 and TRBJ1-2; weak D call: TRBD1 (5 bases). V was cut by 0 bases and J by 8 bases, with 11 bases left in between. Germline-derived CDR1 and CDR2 are SGDLS and YYNGEE. The CDR3 is 13 amino acids. This chain's CDR3 is CASSVVSGDGYTF. For the CDR3, the DNA is TGTGCCAGCAGCGTAGTCTCGGGGGACGGCTACACCTTC.

This clone was seen more than once but under ten times. J is TRBJ2-7 and V is TRBV2; D unclear. V lost 7 bases to trimming and J lost 4 bases, with 14 bases between them. The CDR3 runs 13 residues. Germline V gene data show CDR1 as SNHLY and CDR2 as FYNNEI. Written as DNA, the CDR3 is TGTGCCAGCACCTACCTCCTCGGTTACGAGCAGTACTTC. This translates into CASTYLLGYEQYF.

The rearrangement links TRBV4-3 to TRBJ2-7, with 11 bases matching TRBD2. The CDR3 has 16 residues. The V segment lost 1 base and the J segment 7 bases; nucleotides outside the gene matches: 9. Germline-derived CDR1 and CDR2 are LGHNA and YSLEER. CDR3: CASSQGLSSGGEEQYF. The CDR3 region has the DNA TGCGCCAGCAGCCAAGGACTGAGTAGCGGGGGGGAAGAGCAGTACTTC.

The count of this clone is one. This chain uses TRBV7-9 with TRBJ2-1, with D perhaps matching TRBD1 (6 bases). Trimming cost V 1 base and J 7 bases, with 11 bases left between them. From germline, CDR1 is SEHNR and CDR2 FQNEAQ (reference sequence). The CDR3 totals 14 residues. CDR3 nucleotide sequence: TGTGCCAGCAGCTTAGACACAGGGACGAATGAGCAGTTCTTC. Translation gives CASSLDTGTNEQFF.

The chain couples TRBV18 to TRBJ2-7; TRBD1 agrees at 9 bases. CDR3 length: 15 amino acids. Trimming removed 6 bases from V and 2 bases from J; junction bases left unmatched: 8. CDR1 and CDR2 (germline): KGHSH, LQKENI. CDR3 sequence (DNA): TGTGCCAGCTCGCGCCGGGACAGGGCCCCCTACGAGCAGTACTTC. Translated: CASSRRDRAPYEQYF. The full variable domain, completed using reference TRBV18 and TRBJ2-7, is NAGVMQNPRHLVRRRGQEARLRCSPMKGHSHVYWYRQLPEEGLKFMVYLQKENIIDESGMPKERFSAEFPKEGPSILRIQQVVRGDSAAYFCASSRRDRAPYEQYFGPGTRLTVT.

This clone has only one observation. The chain is built from TRBV15 and TRBJ2-1; possible D gene TRBD2, 6 bases. CDR1 LNHNV and CDR2 YYDKDF come from the germline V gene (reference sequence). The CDR3 has 17 residues. Trimming took off 0 bases at V and 1 base at J, with 13 bases between the two ends. CDR3 nucleotides: TGTGCCACCAGCAGAGATTGGGCTAGCGCATCCTACAATGAGCAGTTCTTC. It encodes CATSRDWASASYNEQFF. The full variable domain, its missing parts supplied by reference TRBV15 and TRBJ2-1, is DAMVIQNPRYQVTQFGKPVTLSCSQTLNHNVMYWYQQKSSQAPKLLFHYYDKDFNNEADTPDNFQSRRPNTSFCFLDIRSPGLGDTAMYLCATSRDWASASYNEQFFGPGTRLTVL.

This chain uses TRBV5-1 with TRBJ1-6, with TRBD1 as a possible D gene (5 bases). Germline CDR1 is SGHRS and CDR2 is YFSETQ. This CDR3 comprises 14 residues. Trimming cost V 5 bases and J 8 bases, with 14 bases left between them. The CDR3 region is CASREGASDSPLHF. CDR3 sequence (DNA): TGCGCCAGCAGGGAAGGGGCTTCGGATTCACCCCTCCACTTT.

V usage is TRBV7-2 and J usage is TRBJ2-7; 9 positions match TRBD1. The length of the CDR3 is 19 residues. CDR1 is SGHTA, CDR2 FQGNSA, per germline. Trimming removed 2 bases from V and 2 bases from J; junction bases left unmatched: 16. CDR3 sequence (DNA): TGTGCCAGCAGCTTATTATTCCACCGGAGGGACAGGGACCCCTACGAGCAGTACTTC. This gives the protein CASSLLFHRRDRDPYEQYF.

This chain joins TRBV25-1 and TRBJ2-5; D is possibly TRBD2 (5 bases). V was pared by 4 bases and J by 5 bases, with 8 bases between. This CDR3 comprises 12 residues. The germline V gene encodes CDR1 MGHDK and CDR2 SYGVNS. The CDR3 spells CASSAPGETQYF. The DNA for the CDR3 is TGTGCCAGCAGTGCCCCGGGGGAGACCCAGTACTTC.

The chain employs TRBV7-2 and TRBJ2-1; D gene unclear. The V gene's germline CDR1 is SGHTA and CDR2 FQGNSA. The ends were cut back, 5 bases at V and 1 base at J, with 12 bases in the middle. This CDR3 spans 15 amino acids. The CDR3 region has the DNA TGTGCCAGCAGCCCGGTGGGCTATTCCTACAATGAGCAGTTCTTC. Encoded protein: CASSPVGYSYNEQFF.

The rearrangement links TRBV18 to TRBJ2-3, with TRBD2 identical over 7 bases. CDR3 size: 16 residues. Germline V gene sequence: CDR1 KGHSH, CDR2 LQKENI. The trim removed 0 bases at V and 2 bases at J, leaving 5 bases unmatched. CDR3 DNA: TGTGCCAGCTCACCACCGGCTCGGGGGGTCACAGATACGCAGTATTTT. Translated, it gives CASSPPARGVTDTQYF.

The table lists this clone with a few counts. The V gene is TRBV7-2, the J gene TRBJ2-3, with D possibly being TRBD1 (6 bases). The CDR3 runs 16 residues. Germline CDR1 SGHTA, CDR2 FQGNSA. Between the trimmed V and J ends, which lost 2 bases and 11 bases, there was a span of 23 bases. CDR3 protein: CASSLLPRGATVRQYF. The DNA for the CDR3 is TGTGCCAGCAGCTTACTCCCCAGGGGCGCGACAGTAAGGCAGTATTTT. Together with reference TRBV7-2 and TRBJ2-3, the CDR3 gives the full variable domain: GAGVSQSPSNKVTEKGKDVELRCDPISGHTALYWYRQSLGQGLEFLIYFQGNSAPDKSGLPSDRFSAERTGGSVSTLTIQRTQQEDSAVYLCASSLLPRGATVRQYFGPGTRLTVL.

The chain joins TRBV10-1 to TRBJ2-1; perhaps TRBD1 as D (5 bases). This CDR3 is 12 amino acids long. Germline values: CDR1 WNHNN, CDR2 SYGVQD (reference sequence). V was trimmed by 5 bases and J by 5 bases, leaving 7 bases between them. The CDR3 protein is CASSSRDNEQFF. The CDR3 DNA sequence: TGCGCCAGCAGTTCCAGGGACAATGAGCAGTTCTTC.

This rearrangement joins TRBV2 to TRBJ2-1, with D possibly TRBD2 on 6 matching bases. V lost 5 bases, J lost 15 bases, and 14 bases lay in between. This CDR3 has 11 residues. Germline CDR1 and CDR2: SNHLY and FYNNEI. CDR3 in amino acids: CASSLLGRWFF. CDR3 bases: TGTGCCAGCAGTTTATTAGGGAGGTGGTTCTTC.

The chain carries TRBV28 and TRBJ2-7; 10 bases align to TRBD2. The ends lost 5 bases at V and 5 bases at J; junction bases unmatched: 9. Germline V gene lookup returns CDR1 MDHEN and CDR2 SYDVKM. CDR3 size: 15 residues. CDR3 sequence: CASSHSRLAGDEQYF. The CDR3 DNA reads TGTGCCAGCAGTCATTCCCGACTAGCGGGCGACGAGCAGTACTTC.

The rearrangement joins TRBV11-3 to TRBJ2-2, with 11 positions matching TRBD2. The germline gives CDR1 SGHNT, CDR2 YENEEA. This CDR3 region has 16 residues. J gave up 3 bases and V 5 bases, and 5 bases lay outside the gene matches. CDR3 sequence: CASSPTSGTYTGELFF. DNA of the CDR3: TGTGCCAGCAGCCCGACTAGCGGGACATACACCGGGGAGCTGTTTTTT. The full variable domain, its missing parts supplied by reference TRBV11-3 and TRBJ2-2, is EAGVVQSPRYKIIEKKQPVAFWCNPISGHNTLYWYLQNLGQGPELLIRYENEEAVDDSQLPKDRFSAERLKGVDSTLKIQPAELGDSAVYLCASSPTSGTYTGELFFGEGSRLTVL.

The chain uses TRBV30 and TRBJ2-7; a weak D match, TRBD2 (6 bases). The V gene's germline CDR1 is GTSNPN and CDR2 SVGIG (reference sequence). The germline V and J ends were trimmed by 1 base and 4 bases, with 8 bases remaining between them. CDR3 size: 12 residues. The CDR3 nucleotides are TGTGCCTGGAGTGGTGGGGGGTACGAGCAGTACTTC. Its translation: CAWSGGGYEQYF.

The chain links TRBV28 to TRBJ1-1, with D maybe TRBD1 (6 bases). The ends were cut back, 2 bases at V and 7 bases at J, with 17 bases in the middle. CDR1 MDHEN and CDR2 SYDVKM come from the germline V gene. This CDR3 spans 15 amino acids. Here the CDR3 reads CASSLRPGAFGEAFF. The CDR3 region has the DNA TGTGCCAGCAGTTTAAGGCCAGGGGCGTTCGGTGAAGCTTTCTTT.

The chain carries TRBV5-1 and TRBJ1-1; weak D call: TRBD1 (6 bases). Trimming shortened V by 2 bases and J by 7 bases, and 12 bases separated the two germline ends. This CDR3 spans 13 amino acids. Germline V lookup: CDR1 SGHRS, CDR2 YFSETQ. The chain's CDR3 is CASSLDRPGEAFF. The DNA for the CDR3 is TGCGCCAGCAGCTTAGACAGGCCGGGTGAAGCTTTCTTT.

The chain uses TRBV4-1 and TRBJ1-4; no clear D gene. CDR3 length equals 14 residues. CDR1 MGHRA and CDR2 YSYEKL come from the germline V gene. The V gene lost 5 bases and the J gene lost 0 bases, with 7 bases spanning the gap. The DNA for the CDR3 is TGCGCCAGCAGCGAGCCTGCAACTAATGAAAAACTGTTTTTT. Amino acid sequence: CASSEPATNEKLFF.

The chain is built from TRBV11-2 and TRBJ1-6; D possibly corresponds to TRBD1 (5 bases). Germline values: CDR1 SGHAT, CDR2 FQNNGV. V lost 1 base and J 8 bases, leaving 9 bases between the germline ends. The length of the CDR3 is 14 residues. The CDR3 sequence: CASSLVREDSPLHF. The CDR3 coding sequence is TGTGCCAGCAGCTTAGTCAGGGAAGATTCACCCCTCCACTTT.

This clone was seen more than once but under ten times. The chain couples TRBV9 to TRBJ2-2; a weak D match, TRBD1 (5 bases). The CDR3 length is 13 residues. Trimming took off 1 base at V and 5 bases at J, with 6 bases between the two ends. Germline CDR1 is SGDLS and CDR2 is YYNGEE. This chain's CDR3 is CASSVSGTGELFF. The CDR3 region has the DNA TGTGCCAGCAGCGTATCAGGGACCGGGGAGCTGTTTTTT.

The chain employs TRBV5-1 and TRBJ2-5, with TRBD2 identical over 11 bases. This CDR3 is built from 17 residues. V was pared by 0 bases and J by 4 bases, with 8 bases of the junction left unmatched. The germline V gene encodes CDR1 SGHRS and CDR2 YFSETQ. The CDR3 coding sequence is TGCGCCAGCAGCTTGGGGTTTAGCGGGGGGGCCGGAGAGACCCAGTACTTC. It specifies CASSLGFSGGAGETQYF.

V usage is TRBV4-1 and J usage is TRBJ1-5; 7 bases align to TRBD1. The germline gives CDR1 MGHRA, CDR2 YSYEKL. V was clipped by 0 bases and J by 14 bases; unmatched bases: 10. CDR3 size: 14 residues. The CDR3 nucleotides read TGCGCCAGCAGCCAAGATCACTCTGGGACAGTGGAGCATTTT. It specifies CASSQDHSGTVEHF.

The J gene is TRBJ2-5, the V gene TRBV15; 7 positions match TRBD1. The trim removed 0 bases at V and 4 bases at J, leaving 2 bases unmatched. Germline loops: CDR1 LNHNV, CDR2 YYDKDF (reference sequence). This CDR3 contains 14 residues. For the CDR3, the DNA is TGTGCCACCAGCAGAGACCAGGGGGTAGAGACCCAGTACTTC. Translated, it gives CATSRDQGVETQYF.

The chain joins TRBV6-5 to TRBJ1-1, with D possibly matching TRBD1 (5 bases). Germline V gene lookup returns CDR1 MNHEY and CDR2 SVGAGI. The CDR3 consists of 14 residues. The ends were cut back, 2 bases at V and 0 bases at J, with 7 bases in the middle. The CDR3: CASSYAGLNTEAFF. The CDR3 region has the DNA TGTGCCAGCAGTTACGCGGGGCTGAACACTGAAGCTTTCTTT.

The genes are TRBV2 and TRBJ2-2; weak D call: TRBD2 (7 bases). CDR3 length: 14 amino acids. Germline V CDR1 and CDR2: SNHLY, FYNNEI. Trimming cost V 10 bases and J 5 bases, with 17 bases left between them. In DNA form, the CDR3 reads TGTGCCAAATCAAATAAGGGGGGGACCGGGGAGCTGTTTTTT. Translation gives CAKSNKGGTGELFF.

The rearrangement links TRBV11-2 to TRBJ2-1; tentatively, D is TRBD2 (5 bases). The CDR3 covers 17 residues. Germline V gene sequence: CDR1 SGHAT, CDR2 FQNNGV. V lost 0 bases and J lost 0, with 12 bases in between. CDR3 residues: CASSLDRSGSSYNEQFF. CDR3 nucleotides: TGTGCCAGCAGCTTAGATCGGTCGGGGAGCTCCTACAATGAGCAGTTCTTC.